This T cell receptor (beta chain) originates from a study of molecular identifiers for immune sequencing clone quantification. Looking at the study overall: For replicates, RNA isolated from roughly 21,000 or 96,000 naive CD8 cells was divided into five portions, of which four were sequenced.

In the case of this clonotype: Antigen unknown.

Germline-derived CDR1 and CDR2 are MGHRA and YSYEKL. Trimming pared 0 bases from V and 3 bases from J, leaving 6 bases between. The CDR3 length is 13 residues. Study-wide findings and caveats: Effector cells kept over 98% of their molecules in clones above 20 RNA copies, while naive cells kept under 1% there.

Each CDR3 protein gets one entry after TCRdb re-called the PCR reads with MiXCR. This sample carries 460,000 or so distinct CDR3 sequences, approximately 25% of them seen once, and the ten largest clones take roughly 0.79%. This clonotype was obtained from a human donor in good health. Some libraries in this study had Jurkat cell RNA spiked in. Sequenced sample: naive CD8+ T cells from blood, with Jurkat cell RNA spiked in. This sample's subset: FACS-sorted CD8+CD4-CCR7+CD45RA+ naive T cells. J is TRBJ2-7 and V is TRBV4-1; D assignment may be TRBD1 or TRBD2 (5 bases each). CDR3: CASSQEGDYEQYF. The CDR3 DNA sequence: TGCGCCAGCAGCCAAGAGGGGGACTACGAGCAGTACTTC.